These 23 T cell receptor beta chains share one sample of origin, sequenced in a study of cytomegalovirus exposure and HLA in healthy donors (dated by TCRdb to about 2017). The library was produced with the immunoSEQ multiplex PCR assay. For the multiplex PCR, a mixture combining 60 forward primers for TCR Vbeta segments and 13 reverse primers for TCR Jbeta segments was used. TCRdb stores this immuneACCESS table with in-frame sequences only. Part of the clones is absent; in the studies checked, under half of the shortfall reflects unresolved V genes, and no reason is known for the rest. The sample table lists around 190,000 clones, 70% to 80% of them with a count of one. The ten largest make up 1.6% of the sample. Source material: PBMCs. All receptors come from a woman aged 45-59 years in good health and CMV-seronegative.

The sample holds one count of this clone. The CDR3 coding sequence is TGTGCCAGCAGCCAAGGATCTAGCCCCCTGGGGAACACCGGGGAGCTGTTTTTT. Encoded protein: CASSQGSSPLGNTGELFF. V and J are TRBV4-2 and TRBJ2-2, with a tentative D call TRBD2 (5 bases). The CDR3 has 18 residues. The V end lost 1 base, the J end lost 1 base, and 16 bases lay between the germline ends. CDR1 is LGHNA, CDR2 YNFKEQ, per germline.

In its sample, this clone was seen a few times. The chain joins TRBV7-2 to TRBJ1-1; no definite D call. The germline V gene encodes CDR1 SGHTA and CDR2 FQGNSA. This CDR3 has 16 amino acids. V dropped 1 base and J dropped 0 bases, with 12 bases sitting between them. Here the CDR3 reads CASSLGGKFMNTEAFF. Written as DNA, the CDR3 is TGTGCCAGCAGCTTAGGAGGCAAGTTCATGAACACTGAAGCTTTCTTT. Drawing the rest from reference TRBV7-2 and TRBJ1-1, the complete variable domain is GAGVSQSPSNKVTEKGKDVELRCDPISGHTALYWYRQSLGQGLEFLIYFQGNSAPDKSGLPSDRFSAERTGGSVSTLTIQRTQQEDSAVYLCASSLGGKFMNTEAFFGQGTRLTVV.

A remark on this clone: The junction departs from the called germline gene at one end, perhaps through a read error. V and J are TRBV7-7 and TRBJ2-1, with 10 bases that match TRBD2. The CDR3 has 14 amino acids. CDR1 and CDR2 from the germline V gene are SSHAT and FNYEAQ (reference sequence). The chain's CDR3 is CASSLTSGINEQFF. The CDR3 nucleotides read TGTGCTAGCAGCTTAACTAGCGGGATCAATGAGCAGTTCTTC.

A few counts support this clone. The chain uses TRBV4-3 and TRBJ1-1; tentatively, D is TRBD1 (5 bases). The V and J ends lost 0 bases and 4 bases respectively, with 6 bases between them. Germline CDR1 is LGHNA and CDR2 is YSLEER. CDR3 length equals 13 residues. The CDR3, as DNA: TGCGCCAGCAGCCAAGATGGGGCCACTGAAGCTTTCTTT. It codes for CASSQDGATEAFF.

The genes are TRBV6-5 and TRBJ2-1, with TRBD1 matching over 8 bases. The CDR3 sequence is 13 residues long. CDR1 and CDR2 (germline): MNHEY, SVGAGI. With 10 bases clipped from V and 4 bases from J, the junction kept 6 bases outside the gene matches. The CDR3 reads CATMDRVYNEQFF. Written as DNA, the CDR3 is TGTGCCACAATGGACAGGGTGTACAATGAGCAGTTCTTC.

The V call is TRBV7-3, the J call TRBJ2-3; 8 bases fit TRBD2. The CDR3 is made up of 16 amino acids. Germline CDR1 SGHTA, CDR2 FQGTGA. V gave up 2 bases and J gave up 5 bases; unmatched junction bases: 9. The CDR3 DNA is TGTGCCAGCAGCTTAGAACGGGGGGGCCGAAGAGATACGCAGTATTTT. It yields the protein CASSLERGGRRDTQYF.

In regard to this clone: Other DNA sequences of this sample code for an identical CDR3. The genes are TRBV7-9 and TRBJ2-5; D is ambiguous. The CDR3 totals 11 residues. The V end lost 5 bases, the J end lost 5 bases, and 6 bases lay between the germline ends. Germline loops: CDR1 SEHNR, CDR2 FQNEAQ (reference sequence). This CDR3 reads CASSPQETQYF. For the CDR3, the DNA is TGTGCCAGCAGCCCCCAGGAGACCCAGTACTTC. Supplemented by reference TRBV7-9 and TRBJ2-5, the full variable domain reads DTGVSQNPRHKITKRGQNVTFRCDPISEHNRLYWYRQTLGQGPEFLTYFQNEAQLEKSRLLSDRFSAERPKGSFSTLEIQRTEQGDSAMYLCASSPQETQYFGPGTRLLVL.

The chain couples TRBV28 to TRBJ2-5; a possible D gene is TRBD2 (5 bases). The CDR3 totals 14 residues. The V and J ends lost 6 bases and 6 bases respectively, with 17 bases between them. Per the germline V gene, CDR1 is MDHEN and CDR2 is SYDVKM. The CDR3, as DNA: TGTGCCAGCAGGGATCCCCCGGGGTTGCAGACCCAGTACTTC. This encodes CASRDPPGLQTQYF.

The chain has TRBV29-1 and TRBJ2-7; 12 bases align to TRBD2. Germline trimming cut 8 bases from V and 5 bases from J; bases unmatched to any gene: 4. Germline V CDR1 and CDR2: SQVTM, ANQGSEA. This CDR3 has 12 amino acids. The CDR3 reads CSTRLAGDEQYF. As DNA, the CDR3 is TGCAGCACCCGACTAGCGGGAGACGAGCAGTACTTC.

J is TRBJ1-5 and V is TRBV28; possibly TRBD1 for D (6 bases). CDR3 size: 15 residues. V was shortened by 7 bases and J by 7 bases, with 20 bases between the two germline ends. The germline V gene encodes CDR1 MDHEN and CDR2 SYDVKM. Here the CDR3 DNA reads TGTGCCAGCAATACAGGGATGGAGAGTGAACAGCCCCAGCATTTT. This encodes CASNTGMESEQPQHF.

The chain uses TRBV4-3 and TRBJ2-7, with a possible D match to TRBD2 (6 bases). Germline values: CDR1 LGHNA, CDR2 YSLEER. This CDR3 spans 15 amino acids. The V and J ends lost 0 bases and 3 bases respectively, with 12 bases between them. CDR3 amino acids: CASSQEERENYEQYF. DNA of the CDR3: TGCGCCAGCAGCCAAGAGGAACGGGAGAACTACGAGCAGTACTTC.

The chain recombines TRBV10-3 with TRBJ2-1; 11 nucleotides agree with TRBD2. This CDR3 is 16 amino acids long. The ends lost 5 bases at V and 6 bases at J; junction bases unmatched: 9. The V gene's germline CDR1 is ENHRY and CDR2 SYGVKD. The CDR3, as DNA: TGTGCCATCAGTACTTCGCTAGCGGGAGGAGGCAATGAGCAGTTCTTC. As protein: CAISTSLAGGGNEQFF.

CDR3 amino acids: CASSGGGNVDTQYF. The CDR3 region has the DNA TGTGCCAGCAGTGGGGGGGGGAACGTGGATACGCAGTATTTT. The rearrangement uses TRBV5-4 and TRBJ2-3, with 7 positions matching TRBD2. This CDR3 spans 14 amino acids. CDR1 is SGHNT and CDR2 is YYREEE in the germline V gene (reference sequence). The V segment lost 5 bases and the J segment 6 bases; nucleotides outside the gene matches: 9. Looking up the rest from reference TRBV5-4 and TRBJ2-3 gives the full variable domain: ETGVTQSPTHLIKTRGQQVTLRCSSQSGHNTVSWYQQALGQGPQFIFQYYREEENGRGNFPPRFSGLQFPNYSSELNVNALELDDSALYLCASSGGGNVDTQYFGPGTRLTVL.

V usage is TRBV5-4 and J usage is TRBJ1-1, with D tentatively TRBD1 (6 bases). Germline V gene sequence: CDR1 SGHNT, CDR2 YYREEE (reference sequence). This CDR3 region has 13 residues. The germline V and J ends were trimmed by 5 bases and 6 bases, with 14 bases remaining between them. This CDR3 reads CASSLQGTPEAFF. The CDR3 nucleotides are TGTGCCAGCAGTCTACAGGGTACCCCTGAAGCTTTCTTT.

This clone turned up a few times. The chain is built from TRBV5-7 and TRBJ2-2; 13 positions agree with TRBD2. TRBV5-7 carries the ORF label, with uncertain function. The CDR3 is made up of 18 amino acids. V lost 1 base to trimming and J lost 5 bases; unmatched junction nucleotides: 8. CDR3 sequence (DNA): TGTGCCAGCAGCTTGCTGCGGACTAGCGGGAGAAAAACCGGGGAGCTGTTTTTT. This codes for CASSLLRTSGRKTGELFF.

This clone occurred a few times. The CDR3 sequence is CASSPDPGQGFNNEQFF. In DNA form, the CDR3 reads TGTGCCAGCTCACCAGATCCGGGACAGGGGTTCAACAATGAGCAGTTCTTC. This chain connects TRBV18 to TRBJ2-1; TRBD1 agrees at 10 bases. Germline values: CDR1 KGHSH, CDR2 LQKENI. The CDR3 covers 17 residues. After removal of 2 bases from V and 5 bases from J, the junction contained 9 bases not matched to a gene.

The V call is TRBV18, the J call TRBJ2-7; TRBD1 might be the D (5 bases). This CDR3 region has 14 residues. The V end lost 5 bases, the J end lost 5 bases, and 16 bases lay between the germline ends. Germline CDR1 KGHSH, CDR2 LQKENI. CDR3 amino acids: CASSEGAPLDEQYF. The CDR3 bases are TGTGCCAGCTCAGAAGGGGCCCCCTTGGACGAGCAGTACTTC.

The V call is TRBV5-3, the J call TRBJ1-1; D uncertain. TRBV5-3 is known as an ORF, though its function is uncertain. The CDR3 extends over 15 amino acids. Trimming removed 8 bases from V and 4 bases from J, with 21 bases in between. DNA for the CDR3: TGTGCCAGCAGCCCCGACCTTGGAGTGGGCACTGAAGCTTTCTTT. Its protein product is CASSPDLGVGTEAFF.

This clone was seen more than once but under ten times. The rearrangement joins TRBV9 to TRBJ1-4; no reliable D call. V was trimmed by 0 bases and J by 6 bases, leaving 12 bases between them. Germline CDR1 SGDLS, CDR2 YYNGEE. This CDR3 contains 15 residues. CDR3 DNA sequence: TGTGCCAGCAGCGTAGGAGGAGGTTTTGATGAAAAACTGTTTTTT. This codes for CASSVGGGFDEKLFF. Full variable domain (missing parts from reference TRBV9 and TRBJ1-4): DSGVTQTPKHLITATGQRVTLRCSPRSGDLSVYWYQQSLDQGLQFLIQYYNGEERAKGNILERFSAQQFPDLHSELNLSSLELGDSALYFCASSVGGGFDEKLFFGSGTQLSVL.

The chain links TRBV18 to TRBJ2-7; D possibly corresponds to TRBD1 (6 bases). V dropped 3 bases and J dropped 1 base, with 10 bases sitting between them. From germline, CDR1 is KGHSH and CDR2 LQKENI. The CDR3 has 14 amino acids. CDR3 in DNA: TGTGCCAGCTCACCTTTGGACAGTTCCTACGAGCAGTACTTC. Its translation: CASSPLDSSYEQYF.

This chain connects TRBV5-1 to TRBJ2-3, with TRBD2 identical over 11 bases. J gave up 2 bases and V 5 bases, and 7 bases lay outside the gene matches. Germline CDR1 is SGHRS and CDR2 is YFSETQ. The CDR3 has 16 residues. The CDR3 DNA follows: TGCGCCAGCAGTTCGGGGACTAGCGGCCTCACAGATACGCAGTATTTT. Translating it yields CASSSGTSGLTDTQYF. Using reference TRBV5-1 and TRBJ2-3 for the parts outside the CDR3, the full variable domain is KAGVTQTPRYLIKTRGQQVTLSCSPISGHRSVSWYQQTPGQGLQFLFEYFSETQRNKGNFPGRFSGRQFSNSRSEMNVSTLELGDSALYLCASSSGTSGLTDTQYFGPGTRLTVL.

The chain uses TRBV5-1 and TRBJ2-2; D gene uncertain. Trimming removed 2 bases at V and 4 bases at J, with 9 bases between. The CDR3 runs to 14 residues. CDR1 is SGHRS, CDR2 YFSETQ, per germline. The CDR3 sequence is CASSLRTVTGELFF. CDR3 DNA sequence: TGCGCCAGCAGCTTAAGAACAGTCACCGGGGAGCTGTTTTTT.

This rearrangement joins TRBV19 to TRBJ1-2, with 8 bases aligning to TRBD1. The CDR3 spans 13 residues. The V and J ends lost 5 bases and 12 bases, in that order; junction bases with no gene match: 11. The germline gives CDR1 LNHDA, CDR2 SQIVND (reference sequence). This chain's CDR3 is CASSPEDRVVDTF. The CDR3 DNA is TGTGCCAGTAGTCCTGAGGACAGGGTGGTAGACACCTTC.